Listed here are 8 T cell receptor beta chains from one sample, sequenced in a study of OX40 agonist ivuxolimab in advanced cancers. Method: immunoSEQ multiplex PCR; TCRdb's copy keeps in-frame clones and lacks some. This table has roughly 86,000 clones, roughly nine tenths appearing once. The sample in question was CD4+ or CD8+ T cells sorted from blood, obtained in a trial of the OX40 agonist ivuxolimab. Receptors originate from an adult with an advanced solid tumor such as melanoma, head and neck, liver or kidney cancer.

This clone appeared a few times. The chain recombines TRBV28 with TRBJ2-7, with TRBD2 matching over 9 bases. The V and J ends lost 6 bases and 4 bases, in that order; junction bases with no gene match: 13. The germline V gene has CDR1 MDHEN and CDR2 SYDVKM. This CDR3 comprises 16 residues. The chain's CDR3 is CASSSGGAGGNYEQYF. The DNA for the CDR3 is TGTGCCAGCAGCTCCGGAGGAGCGGGAGGTAATTACGAGCAGTACTTC. Full variable domain (remainder filled in from reference TRBV28 and TRBJ2-7): DVKVTQSSRYLVKRTGEKVFLECVQDMDHENMFWYRQDPGLGLRLIYFSYDVKMKEKGDIPEGYSVSREKKERFSLILESASTNQTSMYLCASSSGGAGGNYEQYFGPGTRLTVT.

This clone occurred a few times. The gene calls are TRBV27 and TRBJ1-5, with unresolved D. V dropped 3 bases and J dropped 3 bases, with 6 bases sitting between them. The germline gives CDR1 MNHEY, CDR2 SMNVEV (reference sequence). The CDR3 contains 13 residues. The CDR3 bases are TGTGCCAGCAGTTTTCGCCTCAATCAGCCCCAGCATTTT. Amino acids: CASSFRLNQPQHF.

The chain recombines TRBV6-1 with TRBJ2-1, with 10 bases lining up with TRBD2. The CDR3 runs 15 residues. The germline gives CDR1 MNHNS, CDR2 SASEGT. With 4 bases clipped from V and 9 bases from J, the junction kept 9 bases outside the gene matches. CDR3 sequence: CASSGLAGSRSEQFF. The CDR3, as DNA: TGTGCCAGCAGTGGACTAGCGGGCTCAAGAAGTGAGCAGTTCTTC.

CDR3: CASSTPLGAGGYTF. The CDR3 coding sequence is TGTGCCAGCAGTACCCCCCTAGGGGCGGGTGGCTACACCTTC. The chain recombines TRBV6-5 with TRBJ1-2, with D tentatively TRBD1 (5 bases). Between the trimmed V and J ends, which lost 5 bases and 7 bases, there was a span of 17 bases. Per the germline V gene, CDR1 is MNHEY and CDR2 is SVGAGI. The CDR3 spans 14 residues.

V is TRBV7-9 and J is TRBJ1-4; D is possibly TRBD1 (6 bases). The CDR3 length is 14 residues. V dropped 3 bases and J dropped 3 bases, with 8 bases sitting between them. Germline V gives CDR1 SEHNR, CDR2 FQNEAQ (reference sequence). This chain's CDR3 is CASSFRGPNEKLFF. Written as DNA, the CDR3 is TGTGCCAGCAGCTTTCGGGGGCCTAATGAAAAACTGTTTTTT.

This clone was seen a single time. The junction shows a germline mismatch at one end, possibly a read error. The CDR3 protein is CASSEGSGPGEQYF. The CDR3 nucleotides are TGTGCCAGCAGCGAAGGTTCGGGGCCCGGGGAGCAGTACTTC. V usage is TRBV6-1 and J usage is TRBJ2-7; D is perhaps TRBD1 or TRBD2 (5 bases each). CDR1 and CDR2 (germline): MNHNS, SASEGT. This CDR3 region has 14 residues.

The chain carries TRBV19 and TRBJ1-1; D possibly corresponds to TRBD1 (6 bases). The ends were cut back, 5 bases at V and 5 bases at J, with 15 bases in the middle. Per the germline V gene, CDR1 is LNHDA and CDR2 is SQIVND (reference sequence). The CDR3 extends over 14 amino acids. The CDR3: CASSRKSGTTEAFF. The CDR3 DNA reads as TGTGCCAGTAGTCGAAAATCCGGGACAACTGAAGCTTTCTTT. The full variable domain, completed using reference TRBV19 and TRBJ1-1, is DGGITQSPKYLFRKEGQNVTLSCEQNLNHDAMYWYRQDPGQGLRLIYYSQIVNDFQKGDIAEGYSVSREKKESFPLTVTSAQKNPTAFYLCASSRKSGTTEAFFGQGTRLTVV.

The genes are TRBV27 and TRBJ2-7, with D perhaps matching TRBD1 (5 bases). Per germline, CDR1 MNHEY and CDR2 SMNVEV (reference sequence). This CDR3 spans 16 amino acids. The V end was cut by 1 base, the J end by 3 bases, with 16 bases between. Written as DNA, the CDR3 is TGTGCCAGCAGTTTATATAGGGGCCAGGGTCTCTACGAGCAGTACTTC. It is translated as CASSLYRGQGLYEQYF.